This T cell receptor (beta chain) comes out of a study of human T cells and chemical hapten exposure. Study-level points and caveats: Every donor had alopecia, and their immune response may therefore differ from healthy people's.

Comment on this clonotype: The target antigen is unknown.

The time point: pre-sensitization, week 0. The treatment was: therapeutic diphenylcyclopropenone sensitization with weekly scalp DPC. Total RNA came from unfractionated whole blood. TCRdb re-called the RACE reads through MiXCR, storing one row per CDR3 protein. The profile shows roughly 380,000 distinct CDR3 sequences, 4.5% to 6% of them singletons. The CDR3 runs 14 residues. The germline V gene has CDR1 SNHLY and CDR2 FYNNEI. The V gene end was trimmed by 7 bases and the J gene end by 0 bases; junction bases not matched to a gene: 6. This clonotype was sampled from a woman aged 45-65 years with alopecia areata. Some clones in this sample may be carry-over from other donors' samples. Sequenced here: whole blood, sampled in connection with sensitization to the hapten diphenylcyclopropenone (DPC). The chain combines TRBV2 with TRBJ2-7; TRBD1 matches at 7 bases. CDR3 amino acids: CASNRQGSSYEQYF. DNA of the CDR3: TGTGCCAGCAATAGACAGGGAAGCTCCTACGAGCAGTACTTC.